This TCR beta chain was recorded in a study of T cells in Graves' hyperthyroidism and ophthalmopathy. Study-wide background: Once the initial diagnosis was made, peripheral blood was obtained before any treatment.

Study outcomes and limitations: Onset of ophthalmopathy came a median roughly 6.4 months after the model predicted it.

Ophthalmopathy in the patients scored at least 3 on Clinical Activity Score and at least 4 on NOSPECS grade, lasting under 3 months. Clinicians diagnosed patients from clinical symptoms, serum thyroxine and TRAb, thyroid ultrasound and orbital computed tomography. The CDR3 regions of TCR beta were amplified from RNA transcripts. First-round RT-PCR with HTBI primers amplified the TCR CDR3 region. MiXCR, run by TCRdb on the multiplex PCR reads, gives a single entry per CDR3 protein. Of 330,000 or so distinct CDR3 sequences in the sample, about a sixth were seen once. This clonotype was seen ten or more times. Its matching antigen is unknown. From germline, CDR1 is SGHRS and CDR2 YFSETQ. The length of the CDR3 is 15 residues. V lost 1 base to trimming and J lost 3 bases; unmatched junction nucleotides: 4.

Sequenced input: blood. The chain employs TRBV5-1 and TRBJ2-7; TRBD2 agrees at 10 bases. The receptor was isolated from a woman between 40 and 55 years old with Graves' ophthalmopathy. CDR3 sequence reads: CASSLLPSGSYEQYF. DNA for the CDR3: TGCGCCAGCAGCTTGCTACCTAGCGGGAGCTACGAGCAGTACTTC.